Below are 6 T cell receptor beta chains sequenced from a single sample in a study of blood T cell repertoires in COVID-19. TCRdb keeps only in-frame clones here, not all; method: immunoSEQ multiplex PCR. The repertoire has approximately 200,000 clones, 85% to 90% of them found once; the top ten carry about 1.2%. The sample taken for sequencing was PBMCs or T cells enriched from blood (not recorded which). These receptors were obtained from a man younger than 40 who had recovered from COVID-19.

This clone was counted once. The chain couples TRBV4-3 to TRBJ1-4, with no clear D. The CDR3 has 15 residues. Germline V gives CDR1 LGHNA, CDR2 YSLEER. V was pared by 0 bases and J by 7 bases, with 12 bases between. The CDR3 DNA follows: TGCGCCAGCAGCCAAGATCAGGCAAGTGGTGAAAAACTGTTTTTT. Translation gives CASSQDQASGEKLFF.

V is TRBV6-2 or TRBV6-3 and J is TRBJ1-5, with 9 bases aligning to TRBD1. Trimming at V came to 5 bases and at J to 9 bases, leaving 5 bases not matched to a gene. CDR1 and CDR2 from the germline V gene are MNHEY and SVGEGT. The CDR3 totals 13 residues. This CDR3 is CASSRDRDMPQHF. CDR3 coding DNA: TGTGCCAGCAGTAGGGACAGGGACATGCCCCAGCATTTT.

The chain carries TRBV29-1 and TRBJ2-3; D is undetermined. The CDR3 loop spans 15 amino acids. In germline, CDR1 is SQVTM, CDR2 ANQGSEA. Trimming took off 0 bases at V and 0 bases at J, with 10 bases between the two ends. CDR3 region: CSVEDYGSSTDTQYF. The CDR3 region has the DNA TGCAGCGTTGAAGATTACGGGTCTAGCACAGATACGCAGTATTTT.

The gene calls are TRBV3-1 (or the pseudogene TRBV3-2) and TRBJ2-1, with 8 bases fitting TRBD2. The CDR3 length is 16 residues. Germline assignment: CDR1 LGHDT and CDR2 YNNKEL (reference sequence). Trimming took 0 bases from V and 6 from J; bases not matched to a gene: 7. CDR3 in amino acids: CASSQEDRGGVNEQFF. The CDR3 DNA is TGTGCCAGCAGCCAAGAAGATCGGGGGGGCGTCAATGAGCAGTTCTTC.

The chain has TRBV11-2 and TRBJ2-3, with a weak D call TRBD2 (6 bases). Trimming took 4 bases from V and 1 from J, leaving 15 bases between them. From germline, CDR1 is SGHAT and CDR2 FQNNGV. The CDR3 has 16 amino acids. CDR3 DNA sequence: TGTGCCAGCAGCTATTCGTCCCCTAGCGGCACAGATACGCAGTATTTT. Translation gives CASSYSSPSGTDTQYF.

The chain is built from TRBV5-6 and TRBJ1-2; no clear D gene. Trimming took off 0 bases at V and 4 bases at J, with 7 bases between the two ends. The CDR3 spans 13 residues. Germline V gene data show CDR1 as SGHDT and CDR2 as YYEEEE. The CDR3 reads CASSLGRLYGYTF. In DNA, the CDR3 is TGTGCCAGCAGCTTGGGCAGGCTCTATGGCTACACCTTC.